Following are 21 T cell receptor beta chains from one sample sequenced in a study of control samples from healthy donors and cancer patients. The method was immunoSEQ multiplex PCR; TCRdb's version includes in-frame clones alone and lacks a portion of them. This sample has around 130,000 clones; 90% occur once, and the top ten carry approximately 2.7%. The sequencing input was blood. The receptors shown here come from a man younger than 30 in good health.

This chain links TRBV2 with TRBJ2-1; D ambiguous. V was shortened by 6 bases and J by 10 bases, with 19 bases between the two germline ends. The CDR3 is made up of 14 amino acids. CDR1 is SNHLY, CDR2 FYNNEI, per germline. CDR3 sequence: CASRSVGLAKEQFF. In DNA, the CDR3 is TGTGCCAGCAGGTCAGTCGGCCTCGCCAAGGAGCAGTTCTTC.

The V gene is TRBV19, the J gene TRBJ1-6; D remains unclear. The CDR3 is made up of 14 amino acids. Between the trimmed V and J ends, which lost 4 bases and 6 bases, there was a span of 10 bases. Looked up from germline, CDR1 is LNHDA and CDR2 is SQIVND (reference sequence). The CDR3 DNA reads as TGTGCCAGTAGTACGGACTTTCTTAATTCACCCCTCCACTTT. Protein: CASSTDFLNSPLHF. Filled out from reference TRBV19 and TRBJ1-6, the complete variable domain reads DGGITQSPKYLFRKEGQNVTLSCEQNLNHDAMYWYRQDPGQGLRLIYYSQIVNDFQKGDIAEGYSVSREKKESFPLTVTSAQKNPTAFYLCASSTDFLNSPLHFGNGTRLTVT.

The DNA of the CDR3 is TGTGCCAGCAGCTTGGGGGGGTTCCTAGCGAACGGACCGGATGAGCAGTTCTTC. Protein product: CASSLGGFLANGPDEQFF. This chain joins TRBV7-9 and TRBJ2-1; 7 bases line up with TRBD2. CDR1 is SEHNR, CDR2 FQNEAQ, per germline (reference sequence). After removal of 3 bases from V and 8 bases from J, the junction contained 19 bases not matched to a gene. The CDR3 has 18 residues.

The CDR3 sequence: CASSALSSGNTIYF. CDR3 coding DNA: TGTGCCAGCAGCGCACTGAGCTCTGGAAACACCATATATTTT. The V and J genes are TRBV11-3 and TRBJ1-3; D gene uncertain. Germline values: CDR1 SGHNT, CDR2 YENEEA. The CDR3 length is 14 residues. Trimming shortened V by 5 bases and J by 0 bases, and 8 bases separated the two germline ends.

The CDR3 DNA follows: TGCGCCAGCAGCTTGGAAGGACCACCCTACGAGCAGTACTTC. This gives the protein CASSLEGPPYEQYF. The chain has TRBV5-1 and TRBJ2-7; D gene uncertain. Trimming shortened V by 0 bases and J by 2 bases, and 9 bases separated the two germline ends. Germline assignment: CDR1 SGHRS and CDR2 YFSETQ. The length of the CDR3 is 14 residues.

The V and J genes are TRBV10-3 and TRBJ1-5; 7 bases line up with TRBD1. The V gene's germline CDR1 is ENHRY and CDR2 SYGVKD. After removal of 0 bases from V and 7 bases from J, the junction contained 6 bases not matched to a gene. The CDR3 is 15 residues long. CDR3 nucleotides: TGTGCCATCAGTGAGTCGACAGGGCGGCGGCAGCCCCAGCATTTT. Translation: CAISESTGRRQPQHF.

V usage is TRBV5-6 and J usage is TRBJ1-2; 7 bases line up with TRBD1. Germline CDR1 SGHDT, CDR2 YYEEEE. With V trimmed by 1 base and J by 3 bases, 9 bases remained unmatched. The CDR3 is 16 residues long. This CDR3 is CASSLHRGTFDYGYTF. The DNA of the CDR3 is TGTGCCAGCAGCTTGCACAGGGGAACCTTTGACTATGGCTACACCTTC.

The chain recombines TRBV5-5 with TRBJ2-7; the D gene could be TRBD1 or TRBD2 (6 bases each). V shed 0 bases and J shed 2 bases, with 12 bases lying between them. Germline-derived CDR1 and CDR2 are SGHKS and YYEKEE (reference sequence). The CDR3 has 15 amino acids. The CDR3 DNA is TGTGCCAGCAGCTTGGACTGGGGGGCAGCCTACGAGCAGTACTTC. It codes for CASSLDWGAAYEQYF.

In its sample, this clone was seen once. The rearrangement joins TRBV28 to TRBJ2-2, with D maybe TRBD2 (7 bases). CDR1 MDHEN and CDR2 SYDVKM come from the germline V gene. The CDR3 has 17 residues. V was pared by 3 bases and J by 3 bases, with 17 bases between. CDR3 sequence reads: CASSFAGVQGDTGELFF. CDR3 bases: TGTGCCAGCAGTTTTGCGGGGGTACAGGGAGACACCGGGGAGCTGTTTTTT.

V gene TRBV7-2 combines with J gene TRBJ1-1; TRBD1 is a possible D gene (6 bases). With 5 bases removed from V and 0 bases from J, the gap between germline ends came to 10 bases. CDR1 and CDR2 from the germline V gene are SGHTA and FQGNSA. CDR3 length equals 14 residues. CDR3 nucleotides: TGTGCCAGCAGCCCGACAGGACTGAACACTGAAGCTTTCTTT. It is translated as CASSPTGLNTEAFF. Together with reference TRBV7-2 and TRBJ1-1, the CDR3 gives the full variable domain: GAGVSQSPSNKVTEKGKDVELRCDPISGHTALYWYRQSLGQGLEFLIYFQGNSAPDKSGLPSDRFSAERTGGSVSTLTIQRTQQEDSAVYLCASSPTGLNTEAFFGQGTRLTVV.

The rearrangement links TRBV19 to TRBJ1-1, with D possibly matching TRBD1 (5 bases). Germline CDR1 is LNHDA and CDR2 is SQIVND (reference sequence). The CDR3 has 16 amino acids. V gave up 5 bases and J gave up 1 base, with 17 bases separating them. The CDR3 sequence: CASSRRPGPRNTEAFF. CDR3 nucleotide sequence: TGTGCCAGTAGTCGACGTCCGGGACCCAGGAACACTGAAGCTTTCTTT.

The chain links TRBV6-1 to TRBJ1-4, with 7 bases identical to TRBD1. The CDR3 has 16 amino acids. The J segment lost 4 bases and the V segment lost 0 bases, leaving 5 bases of the junction unmatched. From germline, CDR1 is MNHNS and CDR2 SASEGT. The CDR3 region has the DNA TGTGCCAGCAGTGAAGCGAGGGACAGACTTAATGAAAAACTGTTTTTT. As protein: CASSEARDRLNEKLFF.

This clone appeared a single time. J is TRBJ1-5 and V is TRBV27; D not resolved. There are 16 residues in the CDR3. Germline CDR1 is MNHEY and CDR2 is SMNVEV (reference sequence). Trimming removed 4 bases at V and 2 bases at J, with 15 bases between. The CDR3 DNA follows: TGTGCCAGCAGTTCACTGCCGGGGAAGGGCAATCAGCCCCAGCATTTT. It specifies CASSSLPGKGNQPQHF.

The chain combines TRBV28 with TRBJ1-1; TRBD1 might be the D (6 bases). Germline V gene sequence: CDR1 MDHEN, CDR2 SYDVKM. The CDR3 has 14 amino acids. With 5 bases removed from V and 4 bases from J, the gap between germline ends came to 14 bases. The CDR3 loop is CASSQGQLPTEAFF. In DNA form, the CDR3 reads TGTGCCAGCAGTCAAGGACAGCTGCCCACTGAAGCTTTCTTT.

J is TRBJ2-1 and V is TRBV6-5; D is possibly TRBD2 (6 bases). This CDR3 has 14 residues. CDR1 and CDR2 from the germline V gene are MNHEY and SVGAGI. The ends were cut back, 6 bases at V and 8 bases at J, with 17 bases in the middle. The CDR3 DNA follows: TGTGCCAGCAGCTACCGGGACTTATTCGATGAGCAGTTCTTC. Protein product: CASSYRDLFDEQFF.

The chain couples TRBV5-6 to TRBJ2-1; no clear D. This CDR3 region has 15 residues. V lost 0 bases to trimming and J lost 0 bases, with 7 bases between them. Germline lookup yields CDR1 SGHDT and CDR2 YYEEEE. The CDR3 protein is CASSLGPSSYNEQFF. CDR3 sequence (DNA): TGTGCCAGCAGCTTGGGCCCCAGCTCCTACAATGAGCAGTTCTTC.

The gene calls are TRBV7-2 and TRBJ1-1; 7 positions match TRBD1. This CDR3 has 14 residues. Germline-derived CDR1 and CDR2 are SGHTA and FQGNSA. J lost 5 bases, V lost 3 bases, and 6 bases had no gene match. The CDR3 here is CASSFEGARTEAFF. DNA of the CDR3: TGTGCCAGCAGCTTCGAGGGGGCGCGGACTGAAGCTTTCTTT.

CDR3 DNA: TGTGCCAGCAGCGTAGGGGGGAGGCCGGCAACTAATGAAAAACTGTTTTTT. Translating it yields CASSVGGRPATNEKLFF. The chain has TRBV9 and TRBJ1-4; D possibly corresponds to TRBD1 (5 bases). The germline V and J ends were trimmed by 0 bases and 0 bases, with 12 bases remaining between them. The CDR3 runs 17 residues. Germline V CDR1 and CDR2: SGDLS, YYNGEE.

The rearrangement links TRBV28 to TRBJ1-3; 7 nucleotides align to TRBD1. V gave up 6 bases and J gave up 7 bases; unmatched junction bases: 9. The CDR3 extends over 14 amino acids. Germline V gene data show CDR1 as MDHEN and CDR2 as SYDVKM. The CDR3 DNA reads TGTGCCAGCAGAACGGGACAGTTGGCGAACACCATATATTTT. Its translation is CASRTGQLANTIYF.

This chain uses TRBV11-2 with TRBJ2-1, with D unresolved. Trimming shortened V by 1 base and J by 4 bases, and 11 bases separated the two germline ends. In germline, CDR1 is SGHAT, CDR2 FQNNGV. The CDR3 sequence is 15 residues long. The CDR3 nucleotides read TGTGCCAGCAGCTTAGGCGGACGTCCTTACAATGAGCAGTTCTTC. It codes for CASSLGGRPYNEQFF.

The chain joins TRBV4-3 to TRBJ2-2; 14 nucleotides agree with TRBD2. This CDR3 comprises 19 residues. CDR1 and CDR2 from the germline V gene are LGHNA and YSLEER. The junction had 8 bases not matched to a gene; V was cut back by 0 bases and J by 5 bases. CDR3 amino acids: CASSQEWGLAGVRTGELFF. CDR3 nucleotide sequence: TGCGCCAGCAGCCAAGAATGGGGACTAGCGGGAGTACGGACCGGGGAGCTGTTTTTT.